These 23 T cell receptor beta chains were sequenced from one sample in a study of lymphopenia after photon versus proton radiotherapy. This table comes from immunoSEQ multiplex PCR, and its TCRdb copy is limited to in-frame clones, with some not included. The sample holds about 5,000 clones; around 90% are singletons and the top ten take roughly 17%. The sample consisted of peripheral blood, taken from a patient treated with photon-based radiotherapy. Source of these receptors: a man aged 25-45 years with gastric cancer.

The chain recombines TRBV2 with TRBJ1-5; D is perhaps TRBD1 (6 bases). V lost 1 base to trimming and J lost 0 bases, with 7 bases between them. The CDR3 length is 15 residues. Germline V gives CDR1 SNHLY, CDR2 FYNNEI. The CDR3 DNA reads TGTGCCAGCAGTGAAGAGGGACATAGCAATCAGCCCCAGCATTTT. Translation: CASSEEGHSNQPQHF.

The genes are TRBV5-5 and TRBJ1-5; 9 positions match TRBD1. From germline, CDR1 is SGHKS and CDR2 YYEKEE (reference sequence). Trimming removed 4 bases from V and 7 bases from J; junction bases left unmatched: 6. This CDR3 has 14 residues. In nucleotides, the CDR3 is TGTGCCAGCAGCGCGGACAGGGGAGGGCAGCCCCAGCATTTT. Amino acid sequence: CASSADRGGQPQHF.

This clone was counted a few times. The rearrangement joins TRBV28 to TRBJ1-5; D gene uncertain. Germline V lookup: CDR1 MDHEN, CDR2 SYDVKM. V dropped 3 bases and J dropped 3 bases, with 6 bases sitting between them. The CDR3 runs 13 residues. As DNA, the CDR3 is TGTGCCAGCAGTTTCTCGAACAATCAGCCCCAGCATTTT. This encodes CASSFSNNQPQHF.

The V call is TRBV6-1, the J call TRBJ2-7; no definite D call. Germline values: CDR1 MNHNS, CDR2 SASEGT. The CDR3 length is 13 residues. The V end was cut by 2 bases, the J end by 4 bases, with 9 bases between. For the CDR3, the DNA is TGTGCCAGCAGTGAAAGGGCCTTTTACGAGCAGTACTTC. Protein product: CASSERAFYEQYF.

V and J are TRBV7-9 and TRBJ2-1; D might be TRBD1 (6 bases). The germline V gene has CDR1 SEHNR and CDR2 FQNEAQ (reference sequence). The V end lost 6 bases, the J end lost 5 bases, and 17 bases lay between the germline ends. The CDR3 spans 15 residues. As DNA, the CDR3 is TGTGCCAGCAGGTTCGCCGGGACAACTAACAATGAGCAGTTCTTC. As protein: CASRFAGTTNNEQFF.

This rearrangement joins TRBV18 to TRBJ2-7, with TRBD2 as a possible D gene (6 bases). This CDR3 spans 15 amino acids. Trimming cost V 0 bases and J 2 bases, with 11 bases left between them. Germline loops: CDR1 KGHSH, CDR2 LQKENI. The CDR3 protein is CASSPPAGTAYEQYF. The CDR3 bases are TGTGCCAGCTCACCACCGGCAGGGACTGCCTACGAGCAGTACTTC. The full variable domain, in which reference TRBV18 and TRBJ2-7 provide the parts outside the CDR3, is NAGVMQNPRHLVRRRGQEARLRCSPMKGHSHVYWYRQLPEEGLKFMVYLQKENIIDESGMPKERFSAEFPKEGPSILRIQQVVRGDSAAYFCASSPPAGTAYEQYFGPGTRLTVT.

This clone was found a few times. This chain joins TRBV19 and TRBJ1-4; TRBD1 matches at 8 bases. This CDR3 has 16 amino acids. With V trimmed by 3 bases and J by 3 bases, 6 bases remained unmatched. Germline V gives CDR1 LNHDA, CDR2 SQIVND (reference sequence). The CDR3 sequence is CASSIQQGASNEKLFF. CDR3 DNA: TGTGCCAGTAGTATTCAGCAGGGGGCCTCTAATGAAAAACTGTTTTTT. Based on the CDR3 plus reference TRBV19 and TRBJ1-4, the full variable domain is DGGITQSPKYLFRKEGQNVTLSCEQNLNHDAMYWYRQDPGQGLRLIYYSQIVNDFQKGDIAEGYSVSREKKESFPLTVTSAQKNPTAFYLCASSIQQGASNEKLFFGSGTQLSVL.

The chain carries TRBV7-2 and TRBJ2-3; D is unclear. The CDR3 loop spans 14 amino acids. Deletions cut 1 base from V and 0 bases from J, with 5 bases between. Looked up from germline, CDR1 is SGHTA and CDR2 is FQGNSA. The CDR3 DNA is TGTGCCAGCAGCTTAGACCCTAGCACAGATACGCAGTATTTT. It is translated as CASSLDPSTDTQYF.

The V call is TRBV4-3, the J call TRBJ2-1; 7 bases map to TRBD1. CDR1 is LGHNA, CDR2 YSLEER, per germline. Trimming cost V 5 bases and J 2 bases; bases outside gene matches: 12. The length of the CDR3 is 17 residues. Here the CDR3 reads CASSAKTGRSTYNEQFF. CDR3 sequence (DNA): TGCGCCAGCAGCGCGAAGACAGGGCGCTCCACCTACAATGAGCAGTTCTTC.

This chain connects TRBV6-5 to TRBJ2-1; D gene unclear. The CDR3 is made up of 12 amino acids. Per germline, CDR1 MNHEY and CDR2 SVGAGI. V was cut by 0 bases and J by 8 bases, with 5 bases left in between. The CDR3 sequence is CASSYSTDEQFF. The CDR3 nucleotides are TGTGCCAGCAGTTACTCCACAGATGAGCAGTTCTTC.

The CDR3, as DNA: TGTGCCAGTAGTATAGACCACTCGTCGATACGACTTTATGGCTACACCTTC. As protein: CASSIDHSSIRLYGYTF. The chain links TRBV19 to TRBJ1-2; the D is unclear. The CDR3 extends over 17 amino acids. The germline V gene encodes CDR1 LNHDA and CDR2 SQIVND (reference sequence). Trimming stripped 0 bases from V and 5 bases from J, with 19 bases between.

In this sample, this clone turned up once. This chain's CDR3 is CASSPPGGESYNEQFF. CDR3 nucleotides: TGTGCCAGCTCACCACCGGGAGGGGAGAGCTACAATGAGCAGTTCTTC. The V gene is TRBV18, the J gene TRBJ2-1; TRBD2 agrees at 7 bases. The CDR3 totals 16 residues. Germline V gene lookup returns CDR1 KGHSH and CDR2 LQKENI. The V gene end was trimmed by 0 bases and the J gene end by 3 bases; junction bases not matched to a gene: 5.

This chain uses TRBV10-3 with TRBJ1-4, with D hard to call. CDR1 is ENHRY and CDR2 is SYGVKD in the germline V gene. The CDR3 consists of 14 residues. V was trimmed by 11 bases and J by 7 bases, leaving 20 bases between them. The chain's CDR3 is CASGRPEGSEKLFF. In DNA, the CDR3 is TGTGCCTCCGGCCGCCCGGAAGGGTCTGAAAAACTGTTTTTT.

The rearrangement uses TRBV11-1 and TRBJ2-2; possibly TRBD2 for D (6 bases). The germline V gene encodes CDR1 SGHAT and CDR2 FQDESV (reference sequence). With 6 bases removed from V and 0 bases from J, the gap between germline ends came to 17 bases. CDR3 length: 17 residues. This CDR3 reads CASRSSRGMSNTGELFF. The CDR3 DNA is TGTGCCAGCAGGTCCTCCCGGGGGATGTCGAACACCGGGGAGCTGTTTTTT. Full variable domain (outside the CDR3, taken from reference TRBV11-1 and TRBJ2-2): EAEVAQSPRYKITEKSQAVAFWCDPISGHATLYWYRQILGQGPELLVQFQDESVVDDSQLPKDRFSAERLKGVDSTLKIQPAELGDSAMYLCASRSSRGMSNTGELFFGEGSRLTVL.

The chain has TRBV19 and TRBJ1-5; a possible D gene is TRBD1 (6 bases). V gave up 7 bases and J gave up 0 bases, with 16 bases separating them. Germline-derived CDR1 and CDR2 are LNHDA and SQIVND (reference sequence). The CDR3 consists of 16 residues. In DNA form, the CDR3 reads TGTGCCAGTACCTCGACAGGACTCTATAGCAATCAGCCCCAGCATTTT. This gives the protein CASTSTGLYSNQPQHF.

This sequence joins TRBV5-1 and TRBJ1-1; D remains unclear. V was shortened by 3 bases and J by 1 base, with 10 bases between the two germline ends. The CDR3 length is 14 residues. Germline V gene sequence: CDR1 SGHRS, CDR2 YFSETQ. CDR3 loop: CASSSGGKNTEAFF. For the CDR3, the DNA is TGCGCCAGCAGCTCGGGTGGGAAGAACACTGAAGCTTTCTTT.

This rearrangement joins TRBV10-3 to TRBJ1-1, with TRBD1 identical over 10 bases. This CDR3 is 14 amino acids long. Germline V gene data show CDR1 as ENHRY and CDR2 as SYGVKD. Trimming took 2 bases from V and 11 from J; bases not matched to a gene: 8. The CDR3 bases are TGTGCCATCAGTGAGGGAACGGGACAGGGGTTCGCTTTCTTT. Amino acid sequence: CAISEGTGQGFAFF.

This clone ranks as large. The J gene is TRBJ2-7, the V gene TRBV27; TRBD1 might be the D (5 bases). V lost 6 bases, J lost 1 base, and 16 bases lay in between. This CDR3 is 15 amino acids long. CDR1 and CDR2 (germline): MNHEY, SMNVEV (reference sequence). The CDR3 sequence is CASSESPGKSYEQYF. CDR3 DNA: TGTGCCAGCAGCGAAAGCCCAGGGAAATCCTACGAGCAGTACTTC.

This clone was detected once. The rearrangement links TRBV28 to TRBJ2-7; the D gene could be TRBD1 or TRBD2 (5 bases each). CDR3 length: 14 amino acids. Germline CDR1 reads MDHEN; CDR2 reads SYDVKM. The V end was cut by 3 bases, the J end by 2 bases, with 11 bases between. The CDR3 region has the DNA TGTGCCAGCAGTTTGGGGACGGAGACCTACGAGCAGTACTTC. It encodes CASSLGTETYEQYF.

This chain uses TRBV7-3 with TRBJ1-1, with D possibly TRBD1 on 6 matching bases. The CDR3 consists of 15 residues. The germline gives CDR1 SGHTA, CDR2 FQGTGA. Trimming took off 4 bases at V and 3 bases at J, with 15 bases between the two ends. CDR3 amino acids: CASSSTGWGDTEAFF. In DNA, the CDR3 is TGTGCCAGCAGCTCCACAGGGTGGGGGGACACTGAAGCTTTCTTT.

This chain links TRBV11-1 with TRBJ2-7, with D tentatively TRBD1 (5 bases). Germline V gives CDR1 SGHAT, CDR2 FQDESV (reference sequence). The V end was cut by 6 bases, the J end by 5 bases, with 11 bases between. The CDR3 is 12 amino acids. The CDR3 DNA reads as TGTGCCAGCAGTAATACAGGAGACGAGCAGTACTTC. It is translated as CASSNTGDEQYF.

V usage is TRBV14 and J usage is TRBJ1-2; a weak D match, TRBD1 (5 bases). Trimming removed 1 base from V and 3 bases from J, with 12 bases in between. Germline values: CDR1 SGHDN, CDR2 FVKESK. The CDR3 has 15 amino acids. The CDR3 DNA sequence: TGTGCCAGCAGCCAAGGGGACGGATCTGACTATGGCTACACCTTC. Amino acid sequence: CASSQGDGSDYGYTF.

In its sample, this clone was seen a few times. The chain couples TRBV7-3 to TRBJ1-6; a possible D gene is TRBD1 (6 bases). The CDR3 has 13 residues. Germline lookup yields CDR1 SGHTA and CDR2 FQGTGA. The V end was cut by 5 bases, the J end by 7 bases, with 9 bases between. This CDR3 reads CASSVDRNSPLHF. CDR3 nucleotides: TGTGCCAGCAGCGTCGACAGGAATTCACCCCTCCACTTT.